The text below deals with one T cell receptor beta chain. Its antigen is currently unknown. Generated by immunoSEQ multiplex PCR, the TCRdb table keeps only in-frame clones and is missing some. The sample lists roughly 2.6 million clones, around nine tenths occurring once. Donors were healthy HIV-negative adults without recently reported acute infections or vaccinations. This sample was taken from a study of shared clonotypes between healthy human individuals. On the study more broadly: Donor composition was a couple of women and a few men, aged 18 to 49. Each donor's CD8 memory used one plate, CD8 naive two, each CD4 subset three. Study-wide findings and caveats: The genetic and exposure-history diversity represented was limited by few donors.

The V end was cut by 8 bases, the J end by 2 bases, with 15 bases between. CDR1 MNHEY and CDR2 SVGAGI come from the germline V gene. The CDR3 is 14 amino acids. The clonotype comes from a man aged 18 to 30 in good health. The chain employs TRBV6-5 and TRBJ1-2; D is possibly TRBD1 (5 bases). The sequenced sample was naive CD4+ T cells sorted from blood. Subset meaning: CD45RA+ positively selected. The CDR3 reads CASSGRQRNYGYTF. The DNA of the CDR3 is TGTGCCAGCTCGGGGCGACAGAGAAACTATGGCTACACCTTC.